The present entry profiles one T cell receptor beta chain with its context. Reverse transcription of 0.5 to 1 ug RNA was carried out with random hexamers. TCR beta CDR3 was amplified by immunoSEQ covering 54 Vbeta and 13 Jbeta. One entry per CDR3 protein results from TCRdb running MiXCR on the immunoSEQ multiplex PCR reads. The sample consists of about 200,000 distinct CDR3 sequences, around 95% of them appearing once. The V and J ends lost 4 bases and 2 bases, in that order; junction bases with no gene match: 6. The CDR3 is 15 amino acids. In germline, CDR1 is LGHDT, CDR2 YNNKEL (reference sequence). This record belongs to a study of CD8 T cells in Susac syndrome. The T cells that were sequenced for TCR beta were CD8+ and CD4+ cells from blood. Control patients had untreated stable or active relapsing-remitting multiple sclerosis by revised McDonald criteria. TEMRA cells were FACS-enriched, with CD8+ and CD4+ T cells isolated negatively.

Source material: CD4+ T cells from PBMCs. The rearrangement links TRBV3-1 to TRBJ2-7; 9 bases are shared with TRBD1. This TCR derives from a human donor with multiple sclerosis. CDR3 loop: CASSRQGVAPYEQYF. CDR3 coding DNA: TGTGCCAGCAGCCGACAGGGGGTGGCTCCCTACGAGCAGTACTTC.